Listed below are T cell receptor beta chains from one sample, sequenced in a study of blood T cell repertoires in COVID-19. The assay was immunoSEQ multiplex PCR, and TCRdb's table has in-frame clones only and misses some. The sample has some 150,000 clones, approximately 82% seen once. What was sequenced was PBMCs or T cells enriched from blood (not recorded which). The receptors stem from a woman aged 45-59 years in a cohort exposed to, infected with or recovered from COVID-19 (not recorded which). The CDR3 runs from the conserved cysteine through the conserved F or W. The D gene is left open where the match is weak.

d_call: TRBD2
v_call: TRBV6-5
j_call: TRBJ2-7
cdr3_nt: TGTGCCAGCAGTTACTCGGGACTAGCGGGAGCCCACGAGCAGTACTTC
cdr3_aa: CASSYSGLAGAHEQYF

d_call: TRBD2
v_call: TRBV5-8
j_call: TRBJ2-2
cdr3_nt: TGTGCCAGCAGCTCTGGACAGAGGACTAGCGGGCTTACCGGGGAGCTGTTTTTT
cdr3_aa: CASSSGQRTSGLTGELFF

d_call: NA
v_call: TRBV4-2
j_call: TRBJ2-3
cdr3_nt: TGTGCCAGCAGCCAAGTACAAGGACTTTTCCCTTCTAGCACAGATACGCAGTATTTT
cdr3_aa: CASSQVQGLFPSSTDTQYF

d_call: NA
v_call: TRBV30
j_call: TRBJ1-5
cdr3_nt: TGTGCCTGGAGTCTCGGGGATAGCAATCAGCCCCAGCATTTT
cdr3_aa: CAWSLGDSNQPQHF

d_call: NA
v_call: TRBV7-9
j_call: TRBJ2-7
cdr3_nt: TGTGCCAGCAGCTTAGGGGACTTTGACTACGAGCAGTACTTC
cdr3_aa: CASSLGDFDYEQYF

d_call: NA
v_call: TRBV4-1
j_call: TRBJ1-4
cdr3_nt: TGCGCCAGCAGCCAGCCGACAGCAACTAATGAAAAACTGTTTTTT
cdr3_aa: CASSQPTATNEKLFF

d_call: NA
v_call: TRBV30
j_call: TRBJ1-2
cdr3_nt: TGTGCCTCCCCGGACAGCCGCCGCCTCACGGTCTATGGCTACACCTTC
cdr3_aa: CASPDSRRLTVYGYTF

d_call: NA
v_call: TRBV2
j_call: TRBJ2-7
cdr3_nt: TGTGCCAGCAGTCAGAAAACCTACGAGCAGTACTTC
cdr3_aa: CASSQKTYEQYF

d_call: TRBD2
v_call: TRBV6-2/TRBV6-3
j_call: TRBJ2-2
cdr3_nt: TGTGCCAGCAGTTACCGCGCCGGGGAGGGTTCCGGGGAGCTGTTTTTT
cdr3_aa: CASSYRAGEGSGELFF

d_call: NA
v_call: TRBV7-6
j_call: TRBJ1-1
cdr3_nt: TGTGCCAGCAGCTCGTCCCCCAGCGCACACGCTTTCTTT
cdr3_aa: CASSSSPSAHAFF

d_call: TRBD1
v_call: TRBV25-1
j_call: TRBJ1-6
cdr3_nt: TGTGCCAGCAGTGGGACAGGGGGTTATACTTCACCCCTCCACTTT
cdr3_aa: CASSGTGGYTSPLHF

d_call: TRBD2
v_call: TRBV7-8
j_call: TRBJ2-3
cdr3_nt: TGTGCCAGCAGCTTAGTTCCAGCGGGAGAATTTGCAGATACGCAGTATTTT
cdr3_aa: CASSLVPAGEFADTQYF

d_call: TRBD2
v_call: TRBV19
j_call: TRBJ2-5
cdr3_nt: TGTGCCAGTAGTGACCCGGGACTAGTTATGGAGACCCAGTACTTC
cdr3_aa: CASSDPGLVMETQYF

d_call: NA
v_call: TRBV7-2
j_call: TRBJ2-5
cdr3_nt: TGTGCCAGCAGCTCAAAAGAGACCCAGTACTTC
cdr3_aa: CASSSKETQYF

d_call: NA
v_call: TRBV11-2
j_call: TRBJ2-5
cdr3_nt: TGTGCCAGCACAAAGGGGACACCCCAAGAGACCCAGTACTTC
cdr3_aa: CASTKGTPQETQYF